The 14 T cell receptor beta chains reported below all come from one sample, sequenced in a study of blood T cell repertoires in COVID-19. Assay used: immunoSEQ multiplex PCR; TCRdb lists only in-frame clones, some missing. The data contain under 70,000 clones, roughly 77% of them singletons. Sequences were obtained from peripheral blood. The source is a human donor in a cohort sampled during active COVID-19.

The CDR3 is CASSPRLAPSGQYF. DNA for the CDR3: TGTGCCAGTAGTCCCAGGCTAGCCCCCTCGGGGCAGTACTTC. The chain couples TRBV19 to TRBJ2-7, with TRBD2 as a possible D gene (5 bases). V was clipped by 5 bases and J by 9 bases, with 20 bases between them. The CDR3 is 14 amino acids. Per the germline V gene, CDR1 is LNHDA and CDR2 is SQIVND (reference sequence).

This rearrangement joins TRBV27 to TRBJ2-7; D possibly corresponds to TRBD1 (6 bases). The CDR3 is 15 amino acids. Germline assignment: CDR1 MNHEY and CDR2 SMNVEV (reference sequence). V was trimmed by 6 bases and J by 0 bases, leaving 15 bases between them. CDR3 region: CASSPDWTASYEQYF. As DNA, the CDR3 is TGTGCCAGCAGCCCTGATTGGACAGCCTCCTACGAGCAGTACTTC.

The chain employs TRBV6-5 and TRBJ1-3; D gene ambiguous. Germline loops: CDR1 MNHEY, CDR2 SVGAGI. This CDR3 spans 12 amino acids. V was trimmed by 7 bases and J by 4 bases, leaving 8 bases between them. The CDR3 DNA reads TGTGCCAGCAACAGAAGGGGAAACACCATATATTTT. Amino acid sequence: CASNRRGNTIYF.

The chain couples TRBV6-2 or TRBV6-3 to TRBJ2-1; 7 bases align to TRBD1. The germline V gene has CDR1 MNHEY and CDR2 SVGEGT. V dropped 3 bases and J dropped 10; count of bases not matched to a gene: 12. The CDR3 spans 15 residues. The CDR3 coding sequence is TGTGCCAGCAGTTATCCGACAGGGAGACGATTAGAGCAGTTCTTC. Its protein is CASSYPTGRRLEQFF.

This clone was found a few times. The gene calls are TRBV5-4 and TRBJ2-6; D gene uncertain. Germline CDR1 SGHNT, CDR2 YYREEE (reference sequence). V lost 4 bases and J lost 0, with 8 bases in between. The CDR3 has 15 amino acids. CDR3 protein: CASSELSSGANVLTF. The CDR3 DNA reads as TGTGCCAGCAGCGAGTTAAGCTCTGGGGCCAACGTCCTGACTTTC.

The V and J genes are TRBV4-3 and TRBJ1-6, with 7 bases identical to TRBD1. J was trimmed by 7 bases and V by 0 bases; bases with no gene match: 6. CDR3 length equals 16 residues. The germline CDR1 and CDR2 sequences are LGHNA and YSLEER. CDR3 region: CASSQDWTGRNSPLHF. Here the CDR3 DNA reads TGCGCCAGCAGCCAAGATTGGACAGGCCGAAATTCACCCCTCCACTTT.

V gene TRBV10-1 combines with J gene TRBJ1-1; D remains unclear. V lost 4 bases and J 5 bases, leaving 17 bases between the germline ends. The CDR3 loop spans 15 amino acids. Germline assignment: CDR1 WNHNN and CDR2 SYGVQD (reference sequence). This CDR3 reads CASSGREGGETEAFF. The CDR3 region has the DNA TGCGCCAGCAGTGGGAGAGAGGGTGGGGAAACTGAAGCTTTCTTT.

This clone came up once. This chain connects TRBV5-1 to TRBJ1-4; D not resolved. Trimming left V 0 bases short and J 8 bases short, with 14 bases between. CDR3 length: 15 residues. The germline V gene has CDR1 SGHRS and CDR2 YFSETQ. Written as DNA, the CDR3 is TGCGCCAGCAGCTTGGTTCCGGGTACTGGCGAAAAACTGTTTTTT. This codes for CASSLVPGTGEKLFF.

As DNA, the CDR3 is TGTGCCACCGCGCGCCACACCGGGGAGCTGTTTTTT. Protein: CATARHTGELFF. J is TRBJ2-2 and V is TRBV28; D is unclear. V was clipped by 10 bases and J by 3 bases, with 9 bases between them. Germline assignment: CDR1 MDHEN and CDR2 SYDVKM. The CDR3 is 12 residues long.

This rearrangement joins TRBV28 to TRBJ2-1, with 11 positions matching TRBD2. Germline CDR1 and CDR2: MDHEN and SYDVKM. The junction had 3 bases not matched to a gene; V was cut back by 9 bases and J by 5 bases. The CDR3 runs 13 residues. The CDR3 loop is CASWGLADNEQFF. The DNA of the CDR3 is TGTGCCAGTTGGGGACTAGCGGACAATGAGCAGTTCTTC.

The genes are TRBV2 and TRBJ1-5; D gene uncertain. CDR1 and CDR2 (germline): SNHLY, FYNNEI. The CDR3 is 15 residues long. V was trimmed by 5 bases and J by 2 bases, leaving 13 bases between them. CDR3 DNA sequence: TGTGCCAGCAGTCCCCCCCGAGTGGGCAATCAGCCCCAGCATTTT. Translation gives CASSPPRVGNQPQHF.

CDR3 in DNA: TGTGCCAGCAGTTCAACGGGACAGGGGGGCGGCTACACCTTC. This gives the protein CASSSTGQGGGYTF. The chain carries TRBV6-2 or TRBV6-3 and TRBJ1-2; 11 bases are shared with TRBD1. Germline V gene sequence: CDR1 MNHEY, CDR2 SVGEGT. This CDR3 is 14 amino acids long. V was clipped by 4 bases and J by 8 bases; unmatched bases: 6.

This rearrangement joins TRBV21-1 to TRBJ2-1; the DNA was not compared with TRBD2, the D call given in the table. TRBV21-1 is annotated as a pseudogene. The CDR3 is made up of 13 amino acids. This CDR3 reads CASSHLRDNEQFF. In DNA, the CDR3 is TGTGCCAGCAGCCATTTGAGGGACAATGAGCAGTTCTTC.

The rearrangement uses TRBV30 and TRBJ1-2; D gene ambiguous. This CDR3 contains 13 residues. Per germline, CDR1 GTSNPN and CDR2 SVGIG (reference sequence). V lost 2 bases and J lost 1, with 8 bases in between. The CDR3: CAWSRGFNYGYTF. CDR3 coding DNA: TGTGCCTGGAGTAGAGGGTTTAACTATGGCTACACCTTC.